This T cell receptor (beta chain) was observed in a study of cytotoxic CD8 clonotypes in ibrutinib-treated CLL. Across the whole study: In all, about a dozen patients were relapsed/refractory, approximately 16 were treatment-naive and 17 to 18 were IGHV unmutated.

Sequencing used immunoSEQ multiplex PCR; TCRdb keeps in-frame clones, though not all of them. The sample includes about 160,000 clones, roughly four fifths of them seen just once. General observations from the study: Public clonotypes, rarely seen, contracted or held steady on treatment.

In its sample, this clone was seen a few times. Its antigen remains unidentified. Trimming stripped 5 bases from V and 1 base from J, with 9 bases between. The CDR3 spans 14 residues. Germline V gene sequence: CDR1 SEHNR, CDR2 FQNEAQ (reference sequence). J is TRBJ1-3 and V is TRBV7-9; D might be TRBD1 (6 bases). This receptor was obtained from a human donor with chronic lymphocytic leukemia. The sample was PBMCs, taken after 12 months of ibrutinib treatment. CDR3 DNA: TGTGCCAGCAGCCCGAGGGGGTCTGGAAACACCATATATTTT. It translates to CASSPRGSGNTIYF.